This TCR beta chain was recorded in a study of somatic mutations in cytotoxic T cells in rheumatoid arthritis (dated by TCRdb to about 2017). Study-wide context: Right after diagnosis and prior to the start of any treatment, approximately 30 ml EDTA of peripheral blood was drawn from patients. A total of roughly 60 rheumatoid arthritis patients and 15 to 25 healthy controls underwent TCRB deep sequencing. The study asked whether expanded CD8+ T-cell clones in newly diagnosed, untreated rheumatoid arthritis carry somatic mutations, and used TCRB deep sequencing to characterize clonality. Some V beta antibody-stained T-cell populations were flow-sorted on a FACSAria II or Sony SH800 at nearly 100% purity, and sorted V beta1+ cells also underwent TCRB sequencing. Median age was essentially the same in the patient group and the control group. Overall study outcomes, separate from this receptor: There was no significant difference in CD8+ T-cell clonality between rheumatoid arthritis patients and age-matched healthy controls. The finding that TRBV07 was slightly underrepresented in patients was left unadjusted for multiple comparisons. The expanded CD8+ clones had unknown antigen targets, and not appearing in virus-specific databases did not rule out that they were virus-specific. An increase of CD8+ clonality with age was seen in patients (Spearman r ≈ 0.49) but not in healthy controls. In about an eighth of the roughly 60 patients the largest CD8+ clone exceeded 20% of CD8+ cells, and several identical CD8+ TCRB sequences were shared between blood and synovial fluid.

Worth noting for this clone: Its antigen is unknown. Base quality data are lacking; no much larger clone is found one base away.

On an AutoMACS, CD4+ and CD8+ cells were isolated via positive magnetic bead selection, and their purity was verified by flow cytometry. Clonal expansions were first screened by flow cytometry with a TCR V beta antibody panel, then characterized by TCRB deep sequencing of sorted CD8+ fractions. Isolation of peripheral blood mononuclear cells was done through Ficoll-Paque PLUS density gradient separation. DNA from CD4-enriched, CD8-enriched or PBMC samples was extracted using Nucleospin Tissue or Tissue XS kits and then quantified on a Qubit 2.0 fluorometer. Genomic DNA underwent TCRB CDR3 sequencing using the immunoSEQ assay. For the original study's pipeline: Published virus-specific TCRB sequences were compared with patient CD8+ clones larger than 1%, and only a few matches were found. Only productive TCRB rearrangements were included in the analyses. A clone was defined by a unique TCRB CDR3 sequence, and clonality was computed as a productive clonality index based on Shannon entropy. To calculate repertoire overlap between two samples, the template counts of each clone were considered relative to each sample's total templates. A correlation with a Spearman r of over 0.55 was found between V-gene usage by flow cytometry and V-gene usage by TCRB sequencing. TCRdb stores this immuneACCESS table with in-frame sequences only. Part of the clones is absent; in the studies checked, under half of the shortfall reflects unresolved V genes, and no reason is known for the rest. V, J and clone size are taken as reported in that table, and D and trimming were inferred from the DNA itself. Counted in this sample were more than 4,500 clones; around four fifths of them appeared once. Of the sample, 47% is held by the ten largest clones.

Via the germline V gene, CDR1 is SQVTM and CDR2 ANQGSEA. Measured from the cysteine to the phenylalanine, the CDR3 is 14 residues long. Solely the CDR3 DNA is kept, with 42 bases framed from the first base. Here V drops 7 bases and J drops 3 bases, and the junction holds 9 bases not matched to any gene. This clonotype was sampled from a woman between 45 and 65 years old with rheumatoid arthritis. The chain uses TRBV29-1 and TRBJ2-7, with TRBD2 identical over 10 junction bases. The sequenced material came from CD8+ T cells sorted from blood. The encoded CDR3 is CSAHLAGEDYEQYF. The nucleotide sequence reads TGCAGCGCTCACCTAGCGGGGGAAGACTACGAGCAGTACTTC.